Below, 15 T cell receptor beta chains from the same sample are listed, as sequenced in a study of spatial heterogeneity in lung cancer (dated by TCRdb to about 2019). Reading the label with the study, this specimen's time point is: sample taken at primary tumor resection. Without any cell sorting, TCR sequencing was performed on whole RNA extracted either from tumor and nontumor lung tissue or from cryopreserved PBMC samples. Library creation used 5' RACE. TCRdb lists the instrument as NextSeq 500. TCRdb applied fastp at Q25 and MiXCR to the public reads, then kept only in-frame beta chains. All rows with the same CDR3 protein become a single entry with the most common DNA and genes. The sample has tens of thousands of distinct CDR3 sequences on record, around 13% of them singletons. The top ten clonotypes cover 55% to 70% of the sample. Sequencing used PBMCs, obtained at surgery. Receptors originate from a male donor with early-stage non-small cell lung cancer.

V gene TRBV4-1 combines with J gene TRBJ2-1; D tentatively reads TRBD1 or TRBD2 (6 bases each). Deletions cut 4 bases from V and 6 bases from J, with 13 bases between. CDR3 length: 14 residues. Germline V gene sequence: CDR1 MGHRA, CDR2 YSYEKL. CDR3: CASSLSPGANEQFF. DNA of the CDR3: TGCGCCAGCAGCCTTTCCCCGGGGGCCAATGAGCAGTTCTTC.

V gene TRBV19 combines with J gene TRBJ2-1; 10 positions agree with TRBD2. This CDR3 comprises 17 residues. Germline V gene data show CDR1 as LNHDA and CDR2 as SQIVND (reference sequence). J lost 5 bases, V lost 3 bases, and 10 bases had no gene match. The CDR3 DNA follows: TGTGCCAGTAGTATTCCCAGCGGGGGGGCCGAAAACAATGAGCAGTTCTTC. Its protein is CASSIPSGGAENNEQFF.

V usage is TRBV6-5 and J usage is TRBJ1-1, with D hard to call. Trimming removed 0 bases at V and 4 bases at J, with 6 bases between. Germline V gene lookup returns CDR1 MNHEY and CDR2 SVGAGI. The CDR3 is made up of 13 amino acids. The CDR3 DNA sequence: TGTGCCAGCAGTTACTCGAGAGGCACTGAAGCTTTCTTT. Translation gives CASSYSRGTEAFF.

This clonotype was recorded at least ten times. The chain uses TRBV29-1 and TRBJ1-5; D possibly corresponds to TRBD1 (6 bases). V shed 4 bases and J shed 7 bases, with 14 bases lying between them. Germline V gene data show CDR1 as SQVTM and CDR2 as ANQGSEA. The CDR3 covers 13 residues. The chain's CDR3 is CSVASGVGQPQHF. CDR3 coding DNA: TGCAGCGTTGCTTCAGGGGTCGGGCAGCCCCAGCATTTT. The whole variable domain, remainder taken from reference TRBV29-1 and TRBJ1-5, is SAVISQKPSRDICQRGTSLTIQCQVDSQVTMMFWYRQQPGQSLTLIATANQGSEATYESGFVIDKFPISRPNLTFSTLTVSNMSPEDSSIYLCSVASGVGQPQHFGDGTRLSIL.

The chain couples TRBV11-3 to TRBJ2-1; D is undetermined. This CDR3 comprises 14 residues. V lost 2 bases and J lost 1, with 6 bases in between. The germline V gene has CDR1 SGHNT and CDR2 YENEEA. The CDR3 sequence is CASSLSQSYNEQFF. The CDR3 DNA reads as TGTGCCAGCAGCTTATCCCAGTCCTACAATGAGCAGTTCTTC.

This clonotype was observed a few times. The chain has TRBV5-1 and TRBJ2-7, with D hard to call. The CDR3 runs to 20 residues. Trimming took off 1 base at V and 0 bases at J, with 26 bases between the two ends. CDR1 is SGHRS, CDR2 YFSETQ, per germline. DNA of the CDR3: TGCGCCAGCAGCTTGAATACCCCCCGCCAGCTGAGCGTAAGCTCCTACGAGCAGTACTTC. Its translation is CASSLNTPRQLSVSSYEQYF.

A few counts support this clonotype. The genes are TRBV5-1 and TRBJ1-1; TRBD1 is a possible D gene (5 bases). Germline CDR1 reads SGHRS; CDR2 reads YFSETQ. The CDR3 has 17 amino acids. The V end was cut by 1 base, the J end by 0 bases, with 16 bases between. Here the CDR3 reads CASSLYGGSLMNTEAFF. The CDR3 DNA sequence: TGCGCCAGCAGCTTGTATGGGGGGAGCCTCATGAACACTGAAGCTTTCTTT.

This sequence joins TRBV7-8 and TRBJ2-3, with D possibly being TRBD2 (6 bases). Looked up from germline, CDR1 is SGHVS and CDR2 is FQNEAQ. V lost 5 bases to trimming and J lost 8 bases, with 17 bases between them. The CDR3 has 14 amino acids. CDR3 bases: TGTGCCAGCAGCCTAGGGGCCTGGAGGGGTACGCAGTATTTT. Amino acid sequence: CASSLGAWRGTQYF.

The sample holds many counts of this clonotype. The V and J genes are TRBV12-3 or TRBV12-4 and TRBJ2-5; D is perhaps TRBD2 (5 bases). This CDR3 region has 14 residues. V shed 3 bases and J shed 4 bases, with 12 bases lying between them. CDR3 sequence (DNA): TGTGCCAGCAGTTTTGCTTTGGGAGCAGAGACCCAGTACTTC. This translates into CASSFALGAETQYF.

The rearrangement links TRBV18 to TRBJ2-7; 7 positions match TRBD1. Germline V gives CDR1 KGHSH, CDR2 LQKENI. This CDR3 has 13 residues. With V trimmed by 6 bases and J by 2 bases, 4 bases remained unmatched. The CDR3 DNA follows: TGTGCCAGCTCGGACAGGTCGACCTACGAGCAGTACTTC. Its translation is CASSDRSTYEQYF.

DNA for the CDR3: TGTGCCACCAGTGACGGTAGCTCCTACAATGAGCAGTTCTTC. This codes for CATSDGSSYNEQFF. This chain uses TRBV24-1 with TRBJ2-1; D unclear. Deletions cut 4 bases from V and 0 bases from J, with 6 bases between. This CDR3 is built from 14 residues. Germline values: CDR1 KGHDR, CDR2 SFDVKD.

This clonotype was found a few times. The V gene is TRBV5-4, the J gene TRBJ2-7; no clear D gene. This CDR3 contains 12 residues. Germline CDR1 is SGHNT and CDR2 is YYREEE (reference sequence). Trimming removed 0 bases from V and 6 bases from J, with 7 bases in between. The CDR3 DNA reads TGTGCCAGCAGCTTGGAAATTTCCGAGCAGTACTTC. It codes for CASSLEISEQYF.

The chain employs TRBV7-9 and TRBJ1-1, with a possible D match to TRBD1 (5 bases). V was pared by 2 bases and J by 2 bases, with 12 bases between. The CDR3 is 15 residues long. Germline CDR1 SEHNR, CDR2 FQNEAQ (reference sequence). In DNA form, the CDR3 reads TGTGCCAGCAGCTTACCGGCAGGGATCAACACTGAAGCTTTCTTT. This sequence encodes CASSLPAGINTEAFF. Supplemented by reference TRBV7-9 and TRBJ1-1, the full variable domain reads DTGVSQNPRHKITKRGQNVTFRCDPISEHNRLYWYRQTLGQGPEFLTYFQNEAQLEKSRLLSDRFSAERPKGSFSTLEIQRTEQGDSAMYLCASSLPAGINTEAFFGQGTRLTVV.

In this sample, this clonotype turned up a few times. V gene TRBV20-1 combines with J gene TRBJ2-3, with D unresolved. This CDR3 has 12 amino acids. V was clipped by 2 bases and J by 8 bases, with 11 bases between them. Germline V gene sequence: CDR1 DFQATT, CDR2 SNEGSKA (reference sequence). The DNA of the CDR3 is TGCAGTGCTAGAACGCCGCCGGGTACGCAGTATTTT. Amino acids: CSARTPPGTQYF.

This clonotype was found a few times. The V call is TRBV5-6, the J call TRBJ1-4; 7 bases align to TRBD1. V was pared by 4 bases and J by 7 bases, with 10 bases of the junction left unmatched. Germline CDR1 is SGHDT and CDR2 is YYEEEE. The CDR3 runs to 15 residues. The DNA for the CDR3 is TGTGCCAGCAGCCGAAGACAGGGACCGGGTGAAAAACTGTTTTTT. Translation: CASSRRQGPGEKLFF.